What follows is one T cell receptor (beta chain) and its context. Antigen: not known. Read sequence stops 3 residues before the CDR3 end, and the germline J gene provides the missing end. In germline, CDR1 is SNHLY, CDR2 FYNNEI. CDR3 size: 14 residues. TCRdb keeps only in-frame clones here, not all; method: immunoSEQ multiplex PCR. The sample has about 16,000 clones. This sample stems from a study of T cells in women clearing cervical HPV infection. Findings and limits, study-wide: T-cell numbers per sample were unknown and may explain richness differences.

V gene TRBV2 combines with J gene TRBJ1-4; a weak D match, TRBD1 (6 bases). The sequence came from a woman between 18 and 70 years old with a cervical HPV16 infection that either progressed to CIN3+ or cleared (not recorded which). The specimen was blood buffy coat. CDR3 bases read: TGTGCCAGCAGGGGTACAGGGACAAATTCACCA. Its protein product is CASRGTGTNSP. Given in full, the CDR3 is CASRGTGTNSPLFF.